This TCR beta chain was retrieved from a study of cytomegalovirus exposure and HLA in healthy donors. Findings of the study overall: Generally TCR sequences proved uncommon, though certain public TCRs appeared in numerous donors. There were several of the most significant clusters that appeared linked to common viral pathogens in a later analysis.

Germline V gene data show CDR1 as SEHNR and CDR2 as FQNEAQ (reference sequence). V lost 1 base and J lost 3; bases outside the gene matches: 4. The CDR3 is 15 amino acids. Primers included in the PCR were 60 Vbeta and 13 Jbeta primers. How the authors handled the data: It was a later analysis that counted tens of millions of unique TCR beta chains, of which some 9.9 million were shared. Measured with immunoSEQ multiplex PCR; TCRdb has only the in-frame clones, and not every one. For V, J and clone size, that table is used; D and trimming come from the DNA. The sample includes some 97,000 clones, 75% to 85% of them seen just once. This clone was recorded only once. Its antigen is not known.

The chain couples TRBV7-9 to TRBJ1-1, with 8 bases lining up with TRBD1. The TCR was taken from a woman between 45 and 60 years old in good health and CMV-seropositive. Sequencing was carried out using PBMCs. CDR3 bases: TGTGCCAGCAGCTTAGGGACAGGGCGGGACACTGAAGCTTTCTTT. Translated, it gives CASSLGTGRDTEAFF.